A few counts support the clone carrying this TCR beta chain. Antigen specificity is unknown. CDR1 is SGHTA, CDR2 FQGNSA, per germline. The CDR3 length is 13 residues. V shed 3 bases and J shed 2 bases, with 8 bases lying between them. These data are taken from a study of T cell repertoires in cytomegalovirus infection. Study overall: CMV epitopes used comprised recently identified HLA-C-restricted ones and well-studied HLA-B-restricted ones. CMV infection and matching HLA type were both indicated by public TCR beta signatures. Study results and caveats: HLA-C-restricted, CMV-specific TCR beta clonotypes were dominant ex vivo.

Via MiXCR, TCRdb re-called the reads, giving one row per CDR3 protein. The sample records around 430,000 distinct CDR3 sequences, more than 40% being singletons. The TCR sequence derives from a human donor in good health (CMV status not recorded). Some clones in this sample may be carry-over from other donors' samples. This chain joins TRBV7-2 and TRBJ2-7; D call uncertain. Sequenced here: cultured PBMCs, sampled from culture after CMV antigen stimulation. CDR3 protein: CASSLGIAYEQYF. CDR3 in DNA: TGTGCCAGCAGCTTGGGCATCGCCTACGAGCAGTACTTC.